This TCR beta chain is drawn from a study of cytomegalovirus exposure and HLA in healthy donors. This PCR relied on a set of 60 Vbeta primers and 13 Jbeta primers. The method was immunoSEQ multiplex PCR; TCRdb's version includes in-frame clones alone and lacks a portion of them. The listing contains around 50,000 clones. Trimming cost V 0 bases and J 10 bases, with 10 bases left between them. CDR3 length: 13 amino acids. Germline CDR1 MGHRA, CDR2 YSYEKL. The sequenced material came from PBMCs. This TCR was sampled from a woman in her 30s in good health and CMV-seropositive. The chain uses TRBV4-1 and TRBJ2-1; D may be TRBD2 (5 bases). Here the CDR3 reads CASSQDRRPEQFF. The CDR3 region has the DNA TGCGCCAGCAGCCAAGATAGGAGGCCGGAGCAGTTCTTC.